Sequencing of this T cell receptor beta chain was carried out in a study of PD-L1 blockade in urothelial cancer. A word on this clone: Antigen unknown.

PCRs each included synthetic TCR analog templates spiked in. Sequenced by immunoSEQ multiplex PCR; TCRdb stores in-frame clones only, minus some. The sample shows under 40,000 clones, 80% to 95% of them seen only once. The CDR3 totals 15 residues. Germline values: CDR1 MNHEY, CDR2 SVGAGI. The V end was cut by 2 bases, the J end by 3 bases, with 10 bases between. Study conclusions and caveats: Lower than median blood TCR clonality before treatment predicted better survival.

The source of this sequence is a man in his 70s with urothelial cancer. The rearrangement uses TRBV6-5 and TRBJ1-4; no reliable D call. The sequences come from PBMCs, collected around atezolizumab (anti-PD-L1) treatment. CDR3 residues: CASSYEAHSNEKLFF. The CDR3, as DNA: TGTGCCAGCAGTTACGAGGCCCATTCTAATGAAAAACTGTTTTTT.